This T cell receptor beta chain is from a study of cytomegalovirus exposure and HLA in healthy donors. Overall study: Inside one of the first data releases sat 80 million to 95 million unique TCRs taken from HLA-typed donors.

Study observations and caveats: For TCR beta chains, V- and J-gene trimming was later linked to a missense DCLRE1C variant.

A remark on this clone: Its specificity is unknown.

The J segment lost 2 bases and the V segment lost 4 bases, leaving 7 bases of the junction unmatched. Germline CDR1 and CDR2: LGHNA and YSLEER. The length of the CDR3 is 15 residues. The PCR used 60 Vbeta and 13 Jbeta primers. TCRdb's table, derived via immunoSEQ multiplex PCR, lists solely in-frame clones and lacks some. This sample has approximately 160,000 clones, with around four fifths found just once. The material sequenced was PBMCs. The clonotype originates from a man between 18 and 29 years old in good health and CMV-seropositive. This sequence joins TRBV4-3 and TRBJ2-7, with 8 bases fitting TRBD2. The CDR3 region has the DNA TGCGCCAGCAGCCTTAGGGATAGCGGGGCCTACGAGCAGTACTTC. It is translated as CASSLRDSGAYEQYF.